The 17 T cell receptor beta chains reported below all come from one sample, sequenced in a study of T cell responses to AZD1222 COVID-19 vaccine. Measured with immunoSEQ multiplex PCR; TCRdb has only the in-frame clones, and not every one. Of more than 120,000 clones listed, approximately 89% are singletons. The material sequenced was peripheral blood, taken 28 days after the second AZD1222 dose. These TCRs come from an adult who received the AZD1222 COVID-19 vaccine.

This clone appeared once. DNA of the CDR3: TGTGCCAGCCGGAGGACTAGCAATTACAATGAGCAGTTCTTC. It encodes CASRRTSNYNEQFF. The chain uses TRBV2 and TRBJ2-1, with 8 nucleotides matching TRBD2. This CDR3 region has 14 residues. J was trimmed by 4 bases and V by 8 bases; bases with no gene match: 7. CDR1 and CDR2 (germline): SNHLY, FYNNEI.

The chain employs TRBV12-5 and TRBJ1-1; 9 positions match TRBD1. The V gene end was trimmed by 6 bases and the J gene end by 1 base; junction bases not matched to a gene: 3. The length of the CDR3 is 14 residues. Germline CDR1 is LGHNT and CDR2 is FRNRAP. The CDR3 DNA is TGTGCTAGTGGACTGACAGGGGGGAACACTGAAGCTTTCTTT. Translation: CASGLTGGNTEAFF.

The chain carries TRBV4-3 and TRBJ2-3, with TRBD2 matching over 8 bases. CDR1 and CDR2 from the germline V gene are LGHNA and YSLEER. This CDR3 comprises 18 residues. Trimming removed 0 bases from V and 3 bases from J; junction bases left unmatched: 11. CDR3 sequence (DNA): TGCGCCAGCAGCCAAGATGATCGGGGGGGTTTGGCTACAGATACGCAGTATTTT. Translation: CASSQDDRGGLATDTQYF.

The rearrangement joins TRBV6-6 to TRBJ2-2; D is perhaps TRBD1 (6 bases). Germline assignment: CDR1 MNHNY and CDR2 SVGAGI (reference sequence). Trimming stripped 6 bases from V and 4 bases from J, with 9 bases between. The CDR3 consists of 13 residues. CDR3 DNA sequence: TGTGCCAGCAGAACAGGGAGCACCGGGGAGCTGTTTTTT. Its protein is CASRTGSTGELFF.

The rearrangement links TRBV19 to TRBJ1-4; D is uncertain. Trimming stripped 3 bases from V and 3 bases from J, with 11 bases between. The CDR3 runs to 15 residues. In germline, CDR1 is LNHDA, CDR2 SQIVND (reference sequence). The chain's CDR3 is CASSIPRRANEKLFF. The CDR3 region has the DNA TGTGCCAGTAGTATCCCCAGAAGGGCTAATGAAAAACTGTTTTTT.

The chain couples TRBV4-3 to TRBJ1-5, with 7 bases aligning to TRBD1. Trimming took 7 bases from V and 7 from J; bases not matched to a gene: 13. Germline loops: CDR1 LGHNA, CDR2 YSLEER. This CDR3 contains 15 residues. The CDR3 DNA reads TGCGCCAGCATCCCCAGGACAGGAAAGGAGCAGCCCCAGCATTTT. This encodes CASIPRTGKEQPQHF.

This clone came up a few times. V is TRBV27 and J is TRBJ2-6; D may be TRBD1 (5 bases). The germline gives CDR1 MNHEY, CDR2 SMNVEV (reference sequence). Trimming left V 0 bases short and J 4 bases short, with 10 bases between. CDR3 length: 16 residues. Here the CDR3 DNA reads TGTGCCAGCAGTTTATCGTACCAGGGCGGGGCCAACGTCCTGACTTTC. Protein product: CASSLSYQGGANVLTF.

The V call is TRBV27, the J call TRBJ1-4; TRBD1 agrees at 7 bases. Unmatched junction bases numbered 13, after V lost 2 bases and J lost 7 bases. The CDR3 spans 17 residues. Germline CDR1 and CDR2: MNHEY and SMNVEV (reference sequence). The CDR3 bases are TGTGCCAGCAGTTTAACCAAGACAGGGATAAATGGTGAAAAACTGTTTTTT. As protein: CASSLTKTGINGEKLFF.

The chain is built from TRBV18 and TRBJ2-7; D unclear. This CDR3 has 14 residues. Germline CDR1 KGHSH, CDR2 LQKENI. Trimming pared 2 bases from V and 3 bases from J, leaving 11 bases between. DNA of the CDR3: TGTGCCAGCTCACCATCCGGTTGGGACTACGAGCAGTACTTC. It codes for CASSPSGWDYEQYF.

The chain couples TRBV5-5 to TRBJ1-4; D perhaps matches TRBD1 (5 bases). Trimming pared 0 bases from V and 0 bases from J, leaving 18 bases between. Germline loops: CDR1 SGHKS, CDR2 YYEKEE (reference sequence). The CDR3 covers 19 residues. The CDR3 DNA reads TGTGCCAGCAGCTTGGCCGCTCGACAGCTCCCTGCAACTAATGAAAAACTGTTTTTT. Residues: CASSLAARQLPATNEKLFF.

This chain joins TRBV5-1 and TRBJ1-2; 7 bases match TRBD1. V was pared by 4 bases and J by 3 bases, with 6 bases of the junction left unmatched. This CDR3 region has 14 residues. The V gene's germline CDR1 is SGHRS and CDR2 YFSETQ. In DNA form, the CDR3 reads TGCGCCAGCAGCCCCGGGACAGATGACTATGGCTACACCTTC. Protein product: CASSPGTDDYGYTF.

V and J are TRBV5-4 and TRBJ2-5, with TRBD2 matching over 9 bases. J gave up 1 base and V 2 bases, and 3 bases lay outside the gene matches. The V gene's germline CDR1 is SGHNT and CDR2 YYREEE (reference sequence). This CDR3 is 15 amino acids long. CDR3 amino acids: CASSFSGSPQETQYF. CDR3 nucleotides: TGTGCCAGCAGCTTTAGCGGGAGCCCCCAAGAGACCCAGTACTTC.

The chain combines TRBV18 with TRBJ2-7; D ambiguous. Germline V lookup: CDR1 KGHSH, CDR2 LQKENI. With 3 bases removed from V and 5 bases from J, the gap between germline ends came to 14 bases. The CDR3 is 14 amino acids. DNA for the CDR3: TGTGCCAGCTCACCTTTTGATCAAAGCCACGAGCAGTACTTC. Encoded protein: CASSPFDQSHEQYF.

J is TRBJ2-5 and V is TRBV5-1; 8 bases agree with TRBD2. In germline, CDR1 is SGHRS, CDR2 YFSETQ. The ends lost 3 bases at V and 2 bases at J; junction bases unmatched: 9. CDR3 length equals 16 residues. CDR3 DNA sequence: TGCGCCAGCAGCTCCGCTAGCGGGTATCGTCAAGAGACCCAGTACTTC. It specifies CASSSASGYRQETQYF. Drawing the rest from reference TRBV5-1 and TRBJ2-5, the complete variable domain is KAGVTQTPRYLIKTRGQQVTLSCSPISGHRSVSWYQQTPGQGLQFLFEYFSETQRNKGNFPGRFSGRQFSNSRSEMNVSTLELGDSALYLCASSSASGYRQETQYFGPGTRLLVL.

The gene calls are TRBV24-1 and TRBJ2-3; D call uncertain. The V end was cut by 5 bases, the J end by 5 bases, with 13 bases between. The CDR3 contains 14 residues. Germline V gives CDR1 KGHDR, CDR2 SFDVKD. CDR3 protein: CATSATSGGDTQYF. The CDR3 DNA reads TGTGCCACCAGTGCCACCTCGGGCGGAGATACGCAGTATTTT.

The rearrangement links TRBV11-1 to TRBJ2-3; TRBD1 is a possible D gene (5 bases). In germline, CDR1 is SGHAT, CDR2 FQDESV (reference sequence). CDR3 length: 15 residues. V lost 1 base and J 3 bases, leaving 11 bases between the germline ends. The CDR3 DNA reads TGTGCCAGCAGCTTAGTATTAGGGGCGACAGATACGCAGTATTTT. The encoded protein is CASSLVLGATDTQYF. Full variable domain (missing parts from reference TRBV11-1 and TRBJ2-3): EAEVAQSPRYKITEKSQAVAFWCDPISGHATLYWYRQILGQGPELLVQFQDESVVDDSQLPKDRFSAERLKGVDSTLKIQPAELGDSAMYLCASSLVLGATDTQYFGPGTRLTVL.

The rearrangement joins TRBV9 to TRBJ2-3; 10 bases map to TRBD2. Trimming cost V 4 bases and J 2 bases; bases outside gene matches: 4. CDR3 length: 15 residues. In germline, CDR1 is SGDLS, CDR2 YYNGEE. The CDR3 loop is CASSLGLAATDTQYF. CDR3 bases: TGTGCCAGCAGCCTAGGACTAGCGGCCACAGATACGCAGTATTTT.